Listed below are T cell receptor beta chains from one sample, sequenced in a study of cytomegalovirus exposure and HLA in healthy donors. Assay: immunoSEQ multiplex PCR; the TCRdb copy retains only in-frame clones and omits some. Altogether roughly 180,000 clones are present, approximately 72% being singletons, with the ten largest covering around 2.4%. Input material: PBMCs. Receptors were obtained from a female donor in good health and CMV-seronegative. Each CDR3 is given with its conserved first and last residue. A D gene is named only where the DNA matches it firmly. A row's size may be missing; if present it is once, few, many or a size class.

J gene	V gene	clone size	D gene	CDR3 DNA	CDR3 protein
TRBJ2-3	TRBV5-4	.	TRBD1	TGTGCCAGCAGCACCGGACAGGGGCCGGATACGCAGTATTTT	CASSTGQGPDTQYF
TRBJ1-4	TRBV6-6	few	TRBD1	TGTGCCAGCGAATCGGGACAGCGCTCAACTAATGAAAAACTGTTTTTT	CASESGQRSTNEKLFF
TRBJ1-6	TRBV7-2	.	TRBD1	TGTGCCAGCAGCTCAATCGGGACAGCCGCCCTCAATTCACCCCTCCACTTT	CASSSIGTAALNSPLHF
TRBJ1-1	TRBV7-2	.	TRBD1	TGTGCCAGCAGCTCCCTTCTGACAGGGCCCCAAGCTTTCTTT	CASSSLLTGPQAFF
TRBJ1-4	TRBV30	.	.	TGTGCCTGGAGTGTCGGGCAAGGGGTCGAAAAACTGTTTTTT	CAWSVGQGVEKLFF
TRBJ2-3	TRBV15	.	TRBD1	TGTGCCACCCGGGACAGGAGCACAGATACGCAGTATTTT	CATRDRSTDTQYF
TRBJ1-2	TRBV19	.	.	TGTGCCAGTAGTTCCCGACCCGGGGGCTACACCTTC	CASSSRPGGYTF
TRBJ2-1	TRBV28	.	TRBD2	TGTGCCAGCATCGGGACTAGCGGGAACAATGAGCAGTTCTTC	CASIGTSGNNEQFF
TRBJ1-5	TRBV30	.	TRBD1	TGTGCCTGGAGGGGACAGCCCAATCAGCCCCAGCATTTT	CAWRGQPNQPQHF
TRBJ2-5	TRBV7-2	.	TRBD2	TGTGCCAGCAGCTCCGGACTAGCGGAGACCCAGTACTTC	CASSSGLAETQYF
TRBJ2-7	TRBV30	.	.	TGTGCCTGGAGCCTGGCTGCTGTGGAGCAGTACTTC	CAWSLAAVEQYF
TRBJ2-7	TRBV6-5	.	.	TGTGCCAGCAGTTACGTAGGGGCAAGCTCCTACGAGCAGTACTTC	CASSYVGASSYEQYF